This TCR beta chain was captured by sequencing in a study of blood T cell repertoires in COVID-19. Study context: From T cells, B-cell-depleted T cells, or PBMCs came the material, which was cDNA or gDNA.

Source study methods: The assay estimated nucleated cells by amplifying reference gene primers. The data were produced by immunoSEQ multiplex PCR, yet TCRdb's version contains in-frame clones alone and is incomplete. V and J calls and clone size come straight from that table; D and trimming were deduced from the DNA. Among 250,000 or so clones listed, 85% were seen once. This clone appeared a single time. Trimming removed 0 bases from V and 0 bases from J; junction bases left unmatched: 17. Germline values: CDR1 LGHDT, CDR2 YNNKEL (reference sequence). This CDR3 has 21 amino acids. Sequenced material: peripheral blood. This receptor was obtained from a woman aged 60-75 years with active or convalescent COVID-19. The chain uses TRBV3-1 (or the pseudogene TRBV3-2) and TRBJ1-3, with 7 bases fitting TRBD1. CDR3 nucleotide sequence: TGTGCCAGCAGCCAAGACTTTTACTCGGATCCGGGACAGTTCTCTGGAAACACCATATATTTT. It yields the protein CASSQDFYSDPGQFSGNTIYF.